Presented here are 6 T cell receptor beta chains from one specimen sequenced in a study of blood T cell repertoires in COVID-19. Assay used: immunoSEQ multiplex PCR; TCRdb lists only in-frame clones, some missing. The sample includes approximately 160,000 clones, over 60% of them seen just once. Sequenced material: peripheral blood. These receptors all stem from a man between 60 and 70 years old with acute or convalescent COVID-19.

This chain connects TRBV6-6 to TRBJ2-1; D unresolved. The CDR3 is made up of 11 amino acids. Germline-derived CDR1 and CDR2 are MNHNY and SVGAGI (reference sequence). V lost 7 bases and J lost 8, with 9 bases in between. The CDR3, as DNA: TGTGCCAGCACCTCCTCTGATGAGCAGTTCTTC. It encodes CASTSSDEQFF.

The chain links TRBV3-1 (or the pseudogene TRBV3-2) to TRBJ2-7; possible D gene TRBD1, 6 bases. CDR1 LGHDT and CDR2 YNNKEL come from the germline V gene (reference sequence). Trimming took 0 bases from V and 2 from J, leaving 17 bases between them. The CDR3 loop spans 17 amino acids. Here the CDR3 reads CASSQDSYRVWAYEQYF. DNA for the CDR3: TGTGCCAGCAGCCAAGATTCGTACAGGGTTTGGGCCTACGAGCAGTACTTC.

The rearrangement joins TRBV2 to TRBJ2-1, with 9 bases matching TRBD1. This CDR3 comprises 18 residues. Germline V gives CDR1 SNHLY, CDR2 FYNNEI. J lost 0 bases, V lost 6 bases, and 12 bases had no gene match. Written as DNA, the CDR3 is TGTGCCAGCAGGAGGGGCGGGACAGGGTCAGGCTCCTACAATGAGCAGTTCTTC. Amino acid sequence: CASRRGGTGSGSYNEQFF.

This clone was seen only once. V and J are TRBV7-3 and TRBJ2-6, with D possibly TRBD1 on 5 matching bases. The V end lost 4 bases, the J end lost 0 bases, and 10 bases lay between the germline ends. The germline gives CDR1 SGHTA, CDR2 FQGTGA. This CDR3 has 16 amino acids. This CDR3 reads CASSSPDSSGANVLTF. The CDR3 bases are TGTGCCAGCAGCTCCCCTGACAGCTCTGGGGCCAACGTCCTGACTTTC.

The chain recombines TRBV27 with TRBJ1-5, with 9 bases that match TRBD1. The V gene end was trimmed by 5 bases and the J gene end by 0 bases; junction bases not matched to a gene: 2. Germline V gives CDR1 MNHEY, CDR2 SMNVEV (reference sequence). CDR3 length: 15 residues. The DNA of the CDR3 is TGTGCCAGCAGTGGACAGGGGAATAGCAATCAGCCCCAGCATTTT. It encodes CASSGQGNSNQPQHF.

This chain uses TRBV11-3 with TRBJ2-1; 7 bases are a match to TRBD1. This CDR3 has 14 amino acids. The V gene's germline CDR1 is SGHNT and CDR2 YENEEA. Trimming cost V 1 base and J 9 bases; bases outside gene matches: 6. The CDR3 protein is CASSLGSQGIEQFF. CDR3 sequence (DNA): TGTGCCAGCAGCTTAGGTTCACAGGGGATTGAGCAGTTCTTC. Using reference TRBV11-3 and TRBJ2-1 for the parts outside the CDR3, the full variable domain is EAGVVQSPRYKIIEKKQPVAFWCNPISGHNTLYWYLQNLGQGPELLIRYENEEAVDDSQLPKDRFSAERLKGVDSTLKIQPAELGDSAVYLCASSLGSQGIEQFFGPGTRLTVL.